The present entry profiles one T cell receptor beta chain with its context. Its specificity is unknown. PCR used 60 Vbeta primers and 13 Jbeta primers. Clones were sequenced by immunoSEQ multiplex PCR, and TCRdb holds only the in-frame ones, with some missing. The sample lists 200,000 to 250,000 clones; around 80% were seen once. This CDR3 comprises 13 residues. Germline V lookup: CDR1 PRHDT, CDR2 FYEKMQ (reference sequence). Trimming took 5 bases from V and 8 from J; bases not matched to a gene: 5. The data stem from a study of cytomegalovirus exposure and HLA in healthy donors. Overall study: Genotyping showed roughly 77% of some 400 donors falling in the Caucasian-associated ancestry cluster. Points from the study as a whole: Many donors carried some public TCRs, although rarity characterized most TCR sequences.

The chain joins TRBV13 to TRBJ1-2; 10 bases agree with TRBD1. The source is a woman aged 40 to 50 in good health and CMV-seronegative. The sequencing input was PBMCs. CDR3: CASSPRTGGGYTF. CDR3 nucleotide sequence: TGTGCCAGCAGCCCCCGGACAGGGGGAGGCTACACCTTC.